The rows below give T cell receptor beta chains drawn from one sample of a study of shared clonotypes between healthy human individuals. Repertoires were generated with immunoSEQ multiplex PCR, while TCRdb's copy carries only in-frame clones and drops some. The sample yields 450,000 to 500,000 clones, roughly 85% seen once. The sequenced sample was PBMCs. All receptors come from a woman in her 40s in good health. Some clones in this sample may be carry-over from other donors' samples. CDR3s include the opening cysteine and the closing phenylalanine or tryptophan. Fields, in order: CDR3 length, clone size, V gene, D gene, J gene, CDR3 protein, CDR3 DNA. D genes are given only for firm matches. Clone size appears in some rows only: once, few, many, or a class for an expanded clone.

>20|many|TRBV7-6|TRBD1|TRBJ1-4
CASSLYEPGQGPSTNEKLFF
TGTGCCAGCAGCTTGTATGAACCGGGACAGGGACCCTCAACTAATGAAAAACTGTTTTTT
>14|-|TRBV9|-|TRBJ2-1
CASTQGYGYNEQFF
TGTGCCAGCACCCAGGGTTACGGATACAATGAGCAGTTCTTC
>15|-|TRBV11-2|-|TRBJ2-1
CASSLFTGAYNEQFF
TGTGCCAGCAGCTTATTTACTGGGGCCTACAATGAGCAGTTCTTC
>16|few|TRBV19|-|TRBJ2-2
CASSISRRLNTGELFF
TGTGCCAGTAGTATCTCGCGGAGGCTGAACACCGGGGAGCTGTTTTTT
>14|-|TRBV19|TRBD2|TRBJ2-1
CASSGTSGYNEQFF
TGTGCCAGCTCCGGGACTAGCGGATACAATGAGCAGTTCTTC
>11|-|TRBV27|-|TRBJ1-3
CASSLGNTIYF
TGTGCCAGCAGTTTGGGAAACACCATATATTTT
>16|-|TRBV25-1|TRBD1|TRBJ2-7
CASSDNPGQGGYEQYF
TGTGCCAGCAGTGACAATCCGGGACAGGGGGGATACGAGCAGTACTTC
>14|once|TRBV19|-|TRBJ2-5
CASSYMGGQETQYF
TGTGCCAGTAGTTATATGGGAGGCCAAGAGACCCAGTACTTC
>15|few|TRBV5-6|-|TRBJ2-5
CASSFGGDWEETQYF
TGTGCCAGCAGCTTCGGAGGTGACTGGGAAGAGACCCAGTACTTC
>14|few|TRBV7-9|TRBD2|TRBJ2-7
CASSKTSGNHEQYF
TGTGCCAGCAGTAAGACTAGCGGGAACCACGAGCAGTACTTC
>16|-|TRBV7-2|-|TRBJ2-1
CASSLEGSAPYNEQFF
TGTGCCAGCAGCTTAGAAGGGTCTGCCCCCTACAATGAGCAGTTCTTC
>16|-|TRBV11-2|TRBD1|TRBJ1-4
CASSSDREGSGEKLFF
TGTGCCAGCAGCTCCGACAGGGAAGGGTCCGGAGAAAAACTGTTTTTT
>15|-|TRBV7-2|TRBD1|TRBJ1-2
CASSLADRGGYGYTF
TGTGCCAGCAGCTTAGCGGACAGGGGCGGCTATGGCTACACCTTC
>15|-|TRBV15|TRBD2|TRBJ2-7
CATSLEASGAYEQYF
TGTGCCACCAGTTTGGAGGCTAGCGGCGCCTACGAGCAGTACTTC
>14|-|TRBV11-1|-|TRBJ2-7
CASNPSPGRHEQYF
TGTGCCAGCAACCCGTCCCCAGGGCGGCACGAGCAGTACTTC
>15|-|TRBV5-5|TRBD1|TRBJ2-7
CASSSPGQGGYEQYF
TGTGCCAGCAGCTCGCCGGGACAGGGGGGTTACGAGCAGTACTTC
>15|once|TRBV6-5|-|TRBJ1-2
CASSPGMELYYGYTF
TGTGCCAGCAGTCCAGGGATGGAGCTGTACTATGGCTACACCTTC
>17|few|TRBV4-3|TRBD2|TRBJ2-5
CASSQGGTSGRWETQYF
TGCGCCAGCAGCCAGGGCGGGACTAGCGGGAGATGGGAGACCCAGTACTTC
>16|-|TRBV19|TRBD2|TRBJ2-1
CASTLGLAGLYNEQFF
TGTGCCAGTACCCTTGGGCTAGCGGGGTTATACAATGAGCAGTTCTTC
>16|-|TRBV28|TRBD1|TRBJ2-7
CASSDGLGQGADEQYF
TGTGCCAGCAGTGACGGTTTAGGACAGGGGGCCGACGAGCAGTACTTC
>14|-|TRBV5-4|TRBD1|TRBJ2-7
CASSWDRGAYEQYF
TGTGCCAGCAGCTGGGACAGGGGGGCGTACGAGCAGTACTTC
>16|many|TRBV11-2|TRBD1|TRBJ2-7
CASSLFGQVTSYEQYF
TGTGCCAGCAGCTTATTCGGACAGGTTACCTCCTACGAGCAGTACTTC
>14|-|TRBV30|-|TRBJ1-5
CAWNKGAFDQPQHF
TGTGCCTGGAATAAAGGAGCCTTTGATCAGCCCCAGCATTTT
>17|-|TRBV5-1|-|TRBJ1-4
CASSSIMRGIGNEKLFF
TGCGCCAGCAGCTCGATAATGAGGGGTATCGGTAATGAAAAACTGTTTTTT